The clone carrying this TCR beta chain was recorded a few times. This specimen comes from a study of T-cell memory formation after mild COVID-19. A single record per CDR3 protein comes from TCRdb applying MiXCR to the 5' RACE reads. Of tens of thousands of distinct CDR3 sequences listed, approximately 8% were seen once; the top ten hold roughly 1.4%. The germline CDR1 and CDR2 sequences are SGHVS and FQNEAQ. V lost 2 bases to trimming and J lost 7 bases, with 18 bases between them. The CDR3 runs 16 residues. Sequencing was performed on PBMCs or a T cell subset sorted from them (not recorded which). This clonotype originated in a young man who had mild COVID-19 (a few samples of this study predate the infection). Cell type and time point are not known. The chain links TRBV7-8 to TRBJ1-5, with D possibly being TRBD1 (6 bases). The CDR3 DNA sequence: TGTGCCAGCAGCTTATCAAACAGGGAGCTTCGACAGCCCCAGCATTTT. Its translation: CASSLSNRELRQPQHF.